This T cell receptor beta chain was identified during a study of CD8+ T cells in alopecia areata. RNA was extracted and reverse transcribed into cDNA as the sequencing template. Some clones are missing from TCRdb's copy, which holds only in-frame ones; the method was immunoSEQ multiplex PCR. The data hold 110,000 or so clones, with approximately 59% observed a single time. As for this clone: Its antigen is undetermined.

Study results and caveats: Clonality in the scalp and expanded CD8+ clones ranked among the top 100 were significantly decreased by tofacitinib. Many expanded lesional clones persisted during tofacitinib (in both scalp and blood).

The treatment: oral pan-JAK inhibitor, 5-10 mg twice daily. Lesional scalp tissue (obtained by punch biopsy) and peripheral blood were collected from alopecia areata patients. It was from PBMCs that CD4+ and CD8+ T cells were sorted. Trimming took off 7 bases at V and 8 bases at J, with 15 bases between the two ends. The CDR3 contains 13 residues. Germline CDR1 and CDR2: MNHEY and SMNVEV (reference sequence). The V and J genes are TRBV27 and TRBJ2-1; D call uncertain. The specimen comprised CD8+ T cells sorted from blood, sampled at week 4, from a patient treated with tofacitinib. This receptor was obtained from a human donor with alopecia areata. The CDR3 sequence: CASTITGSDEQFF. For the CDR3, the DNA is TGTGCCAGCACTATTACGGGCAGCGATGAGCAGTTCTTC.